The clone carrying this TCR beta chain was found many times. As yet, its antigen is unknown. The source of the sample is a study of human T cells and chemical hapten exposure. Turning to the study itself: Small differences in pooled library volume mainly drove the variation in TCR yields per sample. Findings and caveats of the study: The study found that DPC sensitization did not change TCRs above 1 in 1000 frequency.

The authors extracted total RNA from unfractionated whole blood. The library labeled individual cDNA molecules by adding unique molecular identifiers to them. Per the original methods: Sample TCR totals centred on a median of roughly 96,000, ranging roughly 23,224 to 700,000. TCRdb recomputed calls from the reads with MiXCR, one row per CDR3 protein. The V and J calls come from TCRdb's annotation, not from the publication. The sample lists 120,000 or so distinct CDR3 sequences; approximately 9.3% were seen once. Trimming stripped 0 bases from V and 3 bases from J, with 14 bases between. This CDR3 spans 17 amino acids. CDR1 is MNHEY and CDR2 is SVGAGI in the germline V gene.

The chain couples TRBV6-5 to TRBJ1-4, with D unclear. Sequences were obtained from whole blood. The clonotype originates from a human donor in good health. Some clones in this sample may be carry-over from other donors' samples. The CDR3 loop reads CASSYSSVPSANEKLFF. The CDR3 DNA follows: TGTGCCAGCAGTTACTCCTCAGTACCCTCGGCTAATGAAAAACTGTTTTTT.